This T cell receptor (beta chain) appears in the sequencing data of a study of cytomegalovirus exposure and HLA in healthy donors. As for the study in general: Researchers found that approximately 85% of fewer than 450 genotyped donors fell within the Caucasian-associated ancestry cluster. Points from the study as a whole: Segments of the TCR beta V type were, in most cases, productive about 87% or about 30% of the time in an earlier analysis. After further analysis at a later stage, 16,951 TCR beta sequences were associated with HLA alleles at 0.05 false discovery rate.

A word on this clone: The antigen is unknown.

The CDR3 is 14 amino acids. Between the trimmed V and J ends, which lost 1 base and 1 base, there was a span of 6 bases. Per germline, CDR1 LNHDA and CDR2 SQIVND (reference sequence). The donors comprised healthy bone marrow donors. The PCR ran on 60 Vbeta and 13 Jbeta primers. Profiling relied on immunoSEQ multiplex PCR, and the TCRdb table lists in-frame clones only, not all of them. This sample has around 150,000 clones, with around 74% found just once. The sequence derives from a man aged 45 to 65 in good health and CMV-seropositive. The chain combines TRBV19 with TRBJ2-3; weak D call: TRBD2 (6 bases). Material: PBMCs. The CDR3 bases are TGTGCCAGTAGTATAGCGGGAGGCACAGATACGCAGTATTTT. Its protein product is CASSIAGGTDTQYF.